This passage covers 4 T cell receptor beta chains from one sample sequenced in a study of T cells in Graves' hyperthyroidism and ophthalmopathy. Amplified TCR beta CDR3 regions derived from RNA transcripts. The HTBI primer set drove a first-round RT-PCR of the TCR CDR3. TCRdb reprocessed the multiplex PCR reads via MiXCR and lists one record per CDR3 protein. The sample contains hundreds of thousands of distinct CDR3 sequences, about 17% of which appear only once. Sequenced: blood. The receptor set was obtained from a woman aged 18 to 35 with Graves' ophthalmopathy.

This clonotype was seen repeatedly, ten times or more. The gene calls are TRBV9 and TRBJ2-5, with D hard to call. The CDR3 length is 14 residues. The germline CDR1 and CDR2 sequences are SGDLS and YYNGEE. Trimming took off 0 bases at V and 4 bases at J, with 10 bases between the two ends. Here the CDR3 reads CASSVGGNLETQYF. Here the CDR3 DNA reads TGTGCCAGCAGCGTAGGTGGGAACTTAGAGACCCAGTACTTC.

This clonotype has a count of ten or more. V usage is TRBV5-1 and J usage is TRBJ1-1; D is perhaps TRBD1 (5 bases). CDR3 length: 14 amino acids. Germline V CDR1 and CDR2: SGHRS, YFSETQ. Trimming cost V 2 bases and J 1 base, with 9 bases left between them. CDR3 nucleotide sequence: TGCGCCAGCAGCTTTACAGGCGCGAACACTGAAGCTTTCTTT. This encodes CASSFTGANTEAFF.

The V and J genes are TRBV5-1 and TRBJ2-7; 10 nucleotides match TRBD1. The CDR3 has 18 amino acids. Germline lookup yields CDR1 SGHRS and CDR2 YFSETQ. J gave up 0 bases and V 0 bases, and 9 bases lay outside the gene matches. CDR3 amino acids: CASSLVAGTGANSYEQYF. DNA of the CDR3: TGCGCCAGCAGCTTGGTGGCCGGGACAGGGGCAAACTCCTACGAGCAGTACTTC. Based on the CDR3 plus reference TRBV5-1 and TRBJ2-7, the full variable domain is KAGVTQTPRYLIKTRGQQVTLSCSPISGHRSVSWYQQTPGQGLQFLFEYFSETQRNKGNFPGRFSGRQFSNSRSEMNVSTLELGDSALYLCASSLVAGTGANSYEQYFGPGTRLTVT.

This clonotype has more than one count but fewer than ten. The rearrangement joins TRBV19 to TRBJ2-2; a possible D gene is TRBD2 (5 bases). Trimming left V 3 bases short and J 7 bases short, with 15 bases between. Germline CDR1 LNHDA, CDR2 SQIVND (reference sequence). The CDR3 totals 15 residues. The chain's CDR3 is CASSITGVPRGELFF. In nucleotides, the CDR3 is TGTGCCAGTAGTATCACCGGGGTCCCGCGCGGGGAGCTGTTTTTT.